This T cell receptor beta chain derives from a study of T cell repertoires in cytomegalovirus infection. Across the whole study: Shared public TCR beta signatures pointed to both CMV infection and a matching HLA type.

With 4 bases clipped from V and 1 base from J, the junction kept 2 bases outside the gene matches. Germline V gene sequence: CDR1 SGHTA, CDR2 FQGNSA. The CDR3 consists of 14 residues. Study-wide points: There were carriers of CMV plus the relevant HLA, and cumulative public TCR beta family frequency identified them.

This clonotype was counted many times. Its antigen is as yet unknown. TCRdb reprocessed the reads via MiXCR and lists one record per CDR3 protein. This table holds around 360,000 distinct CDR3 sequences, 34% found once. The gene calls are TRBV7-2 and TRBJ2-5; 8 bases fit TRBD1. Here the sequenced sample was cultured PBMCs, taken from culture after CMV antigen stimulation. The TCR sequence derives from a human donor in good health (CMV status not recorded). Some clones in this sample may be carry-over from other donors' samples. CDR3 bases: TGTGCCAGCAGCTCCGGACAGGGCCAAGAGACCCAGTACTTC. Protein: CASSSGQGQETQYF.